Here is one TCR beta chain with its context. The sample comes from a study of blood T cell repertoires in COVID-19. J was trimmed by 5 bases and V by 3 bases; bases with no gene match: 7. Per germline, CDR1 LNHDA and CDR2 SQIVND (reference sequence). The CDR3 contains 16 residues. Some clones are missing from TCRdb's copy, which holds only in-frame ones; the method was immunoSEQ multiplex PCR. The table has about 95,000 clones, roughly 90% seen once. The chain has TRBV19 and TRBJ2-2; 9 nucleotides match TRBD2. Input material: peripheral blood. The sequence derives from a woman in her 70s with acute or convalescent COVID-19. CDR3 nucleotides: TGTGCCAGTAGTATTTCAGCGGGAGGTTATACCGGGGAGCTGTTTTTT. Protein product: CASSISAGGYTGELFF. Full variable domain (missing parts from reference TRBV19 and TRBJ2-2): DGGITQSPKYLFRKEGQNVTLSCEQNLNHDAMYWYRQDPGQGLRLIYYSQIVNDFQKGDIAEGYSVSREKKESFPLTVTSAQKNPTAFYLCASSISAGGYTGELFFGEGSRLTVL.